These 30 T cell receptor beta chains were all obtained from the same sample, sequenced in a study of cytomegalovirus exposure and HLA in healthy donors. The PCR had 60 Vbeta and 13 Jbeta primers. Clones were sequenced by immunoSEQ multiplex PCR, and TCRdb holds only the in-frame ones, with some missing. Of roughly 150,000 clones detected, 75% appear once; the ten largest clones hold over 9%. Sequenced input: PBMCs. These receptors were obtained from a man younger than 30 in good health and CMV-seropositive.

The chain carries TRBV29-1 and TRBJ1-2; TRBD1 agrees at 10 bases. J lost 6 bases, V lost 7 bases, and 5 bases had no gene match. The CDR3 runs 12 residues. The germline gives CDR1 SQVTM, CDR2 ANQGSEA. The CDR3 DNA sequence: TGCAGCGCCGAGGACAGGGGGAATGGCTACACCTTC. It encodes CSAEDRGNGYTF.

This clone occurred a few times. The chain recombines TRBV9 with TRBJ2-3; D possibly corresponds to TRBD2 (5 bases). This CDR3 comprises 15 residues. Germline V CDR1 and CDR2: SGDLS, YYNGEE. V was pared by 0 bases and J by 5 bases, with 13 bases between. The CDR3 protein is CASSVVGISKDTQYF. The CDR3 coding sequence is TGTGCCAGCAGCGTAGTCGGGATTAGTAAAGATACGCAGTATTTT. The full variable domain, completed using reference TRBV9 and TRBJ2-3, is DSGVTQTPKHLITATGQRVTLRCSPRSGDLSVYWYQQSLDQGLQFLIQYYNGEERAKGNILERFSAQQFPDLHSELNLSSLELGDSALYFCASSVVGISKDTQYFGPGTRLTVL.

The chain couples TRBV29-1 to TRBJ1-3; D not resolved. Deletions cut 6 bases from V and 3 bases from J, with 12 bases between. The germline V gene has CDR1 SQVTM and CDR2 ANQGSEA. The CDR3 spans 13 residues. This CDR3 is CSVLWAYGNTIYF. CDR3 DNA: TGCAGCGTCTTATGGGCTTATGGAAACACCATATATTTT.

V usage is TRBV11-1 and J usage is TRBJ1-4; D unresolved. The CDR3 totals 14 residues. The germline CDR1 and CDR2 sequences are SGHAT and FQDESV (reference sequence). V was pared by 4 bases and J by 7 bases, with 13 bases between. The CDR3 sequence is CASSSTSNGEKLFF. For the CDR3, the DNA is TGTGCCAGCAGCTCCACCAGTAATGGTGAAAAACTGTTTTTT.

CDR3 sequence reads: CASSRSRSGPTNEKLFF. CDR3 in DNA: TGTGCCAGTAGTCGGTCCCGAAGCGGGCCAACTAATGAAAAACTGTTTTTT. The chain joins TRBV19 to TRBJ1-4, with D hard to call. The CDR3 runs to 17 residues. The germline CDR1 and CDR2 sequences are LNHDA and SQIVND (reference sequence). Between the trimmed V and J ends, which lost 5 bases and 0 bases, there was a span of 16 bases.

The chain uses TRBV19 and TRBJ2-3; 13 nucleotides line up with TRBD2. V lost 6 bases, J lost 0 bases, and 3 bases stayed unmatched. CDR1 is LNHDA and CDR2 is SQIVND in the germline V gene (reference sequence). The CDR3 spans 16 residues. CDR3 amino acids: CASRRLAGGSTDTQYF. The DNA of the CDR3 is TGTGCCAGTAGGAGACTAGCGGGAGGTAGCACAGATACGCAGTATTTT.

The chain carries TRBV10-3 and TRBJ2-1; D is perhaps TRBD2 (5 bases). Germline CDR1 reads ENHRY; CDR2 reads SYGVKD. V was cut by 5 bases and J by 7 bases, with 6 bases left in between. The length of the CDR3 is 11 residues. The CDR3 loop reads CAISWRNEQFF. The CDR3 DNA reads TGTGCCATCAGTTGGAGGAATGAGCAGTTCTTC.

This chain joins TRBV5-1 and TRBJ2-1; TRBD2 aligns across 12 bases. CDR3 length: 16 residues. V shed 0 bases and J 7 bases; nucleotides not matched to a gene: 5. The germline gives CDR1 SGHRS, CDR2 YFSETQ. CDR3 region: CASSLVPTSGSNEQFF. The CDR3 coding sequence is TGCGCCAGCAGCTTGGTGCCGACTAGCGGGAGTAATGAGCAGTTCTTC.

This rearrangement joins TRBV5-1 to TRBJ2-5; 7 bases agree with TRBD1. With 5 bases clipped from V and 5 bases from J, the junction kept 12 bases outside the gene matches. The CDR3 runs to 15 residues. CDR1 and CDR2 from the germline V gene are SGHRS and YFSETQ. The CDR3: CASRPLTGTGETQYF. The CDR3 DNA follows: TGCGCCAGCAGACCCTTGACAGGGACGGGGGAGACCCAGTACTTC.

This rearrangement joins TRBV19 to TRBJ2-1; 7 bases are shared with TRBD2. The junction had 27 bases not matched to a gene; V was cut back by 3 bases and J by 10 bases. The germline CDR1 and CDR2 sequences are LNHDA and SQIVND (reference sequence). The CDR3 spans 20 residues. The CDR3 DNA reads TGTGCCAGTAGTATCAATCTAGCGGAGATACAGCTCCCGGGAAGAGGGGAGCAGTTCTTC. Residues: CASSINLAEIQLPGRGEQFF.

The chain has TRBV20-1 and TRBJ2-3; D is possibly TRBD2 (5 bases). Germline V gene data show CDR1 as DFQATT and CDR2 as SNEGSKA (reference sequence). There are 11 residues in the CDR3. Trimming removed 8 bases from V and 5 bases from J, with 11 bases in between. CDR3: CSQMREDTQYF. The CDR3 coding sequence is TGCAGTCAGATGAGGGAAGATACGCAGTATTTT.

The J gene is TRBJ2-1, the V gene TRBV30; TRBD2 aligns across 12 bases. The CDR3 spans 14 residues. V trimming: 5 bases; J trimming: 8 bases; junction bases outside the gene matches: 7. Germline CDR1 and CDR2: GTSNPN and SVGIG (reference sequence). Written as DNA, the CDR3 is TGTGCCTGGGGAAGGACTAGCGGGATCTATGAGCAGTTCTTC. This translates into CAWGRTSGIYEQFF.

J is TRBJ1-2 and V is TRBV18; D might be TRBD1 (5 bases). The CDR3 runs 16 residues. Looked up from germline, CDR1 is KGHSH and CDR2 is LQKENI. Trimming cost V 2 bases and J 0 bases, with 13 bases left between them. In DNA, the CDR3 is TGTGCCAGCTCACCAGGGAGGGGCCCTACTAACTATGGCTACACCTTC. It yields the protein CASSPGRGPTNYGYTF. Complete variable domain (other parts from reference TRBV18 and TRBJ1-2): NAGVMQNPRHLVRRRGQEARLRCSPMKGHSHVYWYRQLPEEGLKFMVYLQKENIIDESGMPKERFSAEFPKEGPSILRIQQVVRGDSAAYFCASSPGRGPTNYGYTFGSGTRLTVV.

J is TRBJ1-1 and V is TRBV18, with D perhaps TRBD1 (5 bases). CDR1 and CDR2 from the germline V gene are KGHSH and LQKENI. The CDR3 has 13 residues. V lost 2 bases and J lost 4, with 8 bases in between. The CDR3 region is CASSPGAVTEAFF. DNA of the CDR3: TGTGCCAGCTCACCAGGGGCAGTCACTGAAGCTTTCTTT.

CDR3 bases: TGTGCCAGCAGCGCGTCCGGGCCCCAGGGTGAAAAACTGTTTTTT. This sequence encodes CASSASGPQGEKLFF. The genes are TRBV5-4 and TRBJ1-4, with a weak D call TRBD1 (5 bases). V was trimmed by 4 bases and J by 7 bases, leaving 17 bases between them. The CDR3 covers 15 residues. The germline V gene encodes CDR1 SGHNT and CDR2 YYREEE (reference sequence).

This clone was counted a few times. The rearrangement uses TRBV7-2 and TRBJ1-1; D unclear. The CDR3 covers 13 residues. V lost 2 bases and J 7 bases, leaving 11 bases between the germline ends. The germline gives CDR1 SGHTA, CDR2 FQGNSA. The CDR3 here is CASSLFGGGEAFF. CDR3 bases: TGTGCCAGCAGCTTATTCGGAGGTGGTGAAGCTTTCTTT.

V usage is TRBV9 and J usage is TRBJ1-1, with TRBD1 matching 11 bases. V trimming: 3 bases; J trimming: 6 bases; junction bases outside the gene matches: 7. The CDR3 has 15 amino acids. The V gene's germline CDR1 is SGDLS and CDR2 YYNGEE. In nucleotides, the CDR3 is TGTGCCAGCAGCGGCCTCGGACAGGGGGCTTCTGAAGCTTTCTTT. Protein: CASSGLGQGASEAFF.

The chain joins TRBV7-2 to TRBJ2-3; no definite D call. The V gene's germline CDR1 is SGHTA and CDR2 FQGNSA. This CDR3 contains 14 residues. Trimming pared 2 bases from V and 3 bases from J, leaving 9 bases between. The CDR3 DNA is TGTGCCAGCAGCTTAAGCTTAGCTACAGATACGCAGTATTTT. This encodes CASSLSLATDTQYF.

This clone came up once. The CDR3 coding sequence is TGTGCCAGCAGTCCTCGGGACACCACCTACGAGCAGTACTTC. Its protein product is CASSPRDTTYEQYF. The V call is TRBV27, the J call TRBJ2-7; D may be TRBD1 (6 bases). V lost 5 bases to trimming and J lost 2 bases, with 13 bases between them. The CDR3 contains 14 residues. Germline CDR1 reads MNHEY; CDR2 reads SMNVEV (reference sequence).

The CDR3 coding sequence is TGTGCCAGCAGCCAAGATAGCGGGCGAGAGACCCAGTACTTC. Protein: CASSQDSGRETQYF. This chain links TRBV4-2 with TRBJ2-5; 7 nucleotides align to TRBD2. This CDR3 spans 14 amino acids. Germline V lookup: CDR1 LGHNA, CDR2 YNFKEQ. V trimming: 0 bases; J trimming: 4 bases; junction bases outside the gene matches: 2.

This clone has more than one count but fewer than ten. The rearrangement uses TRBV28 and TRBJ2-7; TRBD2 matches 9 bases. Losses at the gene ends were 10 bases for V and 1 base for J; bases not matched to a gene: 2. The CDR3 runs 12 residues. Germline V gene data show CDR1 as MDHEN and CDR2 as SYDVKM. CDR3 in amino acids: CAISGRSYEQYF. The CDR3 DNA follows: TGTGCCATTAGCGGGAGATCCTACGAGCAGTACTTC. Based on the CDR3 plus reference TRBV28 and TRBJ2-7, the full variable domain is DVKVTQSSRYLVKRTGEKVFLECVQDMDHENMFWYRQDPGLGLRLIYFSYDVKMKEKGDIPEGYSVSREKKERFSLILESASTNQTSMYLCAISGRSYEQYFGPGTRLTVT.

The V gene is TRBV11-3, the J gene TRBJ2-1; 7 bases line up with TRBD2. Trimming took 1 base from V and 8 from J; bases not matched to a gene: 17. The CDR3 contains 18 residues. Germline V lookup: CDR1 SGHNT, CDR2 YENEEA. The CDR3: CASSLGSAGVSLQDEQFF. In DNA form, the CDR3 reads TGTGCCAGCAGCTTAGGGTCGGCGGGAGTGTCCTTACAGGATGAGCAGTTCTTC.

CDR3 region: CASSMDREGTIYF. The CDR3 DNA sequence: TGTGCCAGCAGCATGGACAGGGAAGGGACCATATATTTT. The V gene is TRBV5-4, the J gene TRBJ1-3, with 8 bases fitting TRBD1. Germline CDR1 SGHNT, CDR2 YYREEE (reference sequence). The CDR3 length is 13 residues. V shed 4 bases, J shed 10 bases, and the junction held 7 bases outside the gene matches. The whole variable domain, filled in from reference TRBV5-4 and TRBJ1-3, reads ETGVTQSPTHLIKTRGQQVTLRCSSQSGHNTVSWYQQALGQGPQFIFQYYREEENGRGNFPPRFSGLQFPNYSSELNVNALELDDSALYLCASSMDREGTIYFGEGSWLTVV.

This clone has only a few counts. The chain joins TRBV4-1 to TRBJ2-1; perhaps TRBD2 as D (6 bases). The CDR3 loop spans 12 amino acids. The V gene lost 8 bases and the J gene lost 3 bases, with 8 bases spanning the gap. CDR1 and CDR2 (germline): MGHRA, YSYEKL. The CDR3 DNA is TGCGCCAGCGGGGGGAGCTACAATGAGCAGTTCTTC. Its translation is CASGGSYNEQFF.

This sequence joins TRBV19 and TRBJ1-2; the D is unclear. This CDR3 spans 16 amino acids. Deletions cut 3 bases from V and 2 bases from J, with 16 bases between. Germline lookup yields CDR1 LNHDA and CDR2 SQIVND (reference sequence). The CDR3 loop is CASSMLAPGLNYGYTF. The CDR3 DNA reads as TGTGCCAGTAGTATGCTCGCTCCGGGGTTGAACTATGGCTACACCTTC.

This rearrangement joins TRBV4-2 to TRBJ2-7; D possibly corresponds to TRBD2 (6 bases). Trimming pared 2 bases from V and 6 bases from J, leaving 14 bases between. This CDR3 is built from 14 residues. Germline CDR1 reads LGHNA; CDR2 reads YNFKEQ. The CDR3 here is CASSQNRASAEQYF. CDR3 sequence (DNA): TGTGCCAGCAGCCAAAATCGGGCTAGCGCCGAGCAGTACTTC.

The chain is built from TRBV7-2 and TRBJ1-5, with TRBD1 identical over 9 bases. Germline-derived CDR1 and CDR2 are SGHTA and FQGNSA. V dropped 0 bases and J dropped 3; count of bases not matched to a gene: 3. The CDR3 contains 16 residues. This CDR3 is CASSLANRGLNQPQHF. Here the CDR3 DNA reads TGTGCCAGCAGCTTAGCGAACAGGGGGCTCAATCAGCCCCAGCATTTT.

In the case of this clone: The sample has other DNA sequences that encode this CDR3 too. The chain combines TRBV5-4 with TRBJ2-7; perhaps TRBD1 as D (6 bases). The germline CDR1 and CDR2 sequences are SGHNT and YYREEE (reference sequence). This CDR3 comprises 15 residues. V shed 0 bases and J shed 0 bases, with 10 bases lying between them. CDR3 protein: CASSLGQGISYEQYF. Written as DNA, the CDR3 is TGTGCCAGCAGCTTGGGTCAGGGGATCTCCTACGAGCAGTACTTC.

The chain uses TRBV10-3 and TRBJ2-7, with TRBD1 as a possible D gene (5 bases). The germline V gene encodes CDR1 ENHRY and CDR2 SYGVKD. Trimming shortened V by 0 bases and J by 4 bases, and 10 bases separated the two germline ends. CDR3 length: 14 residues. CDR3 nucleotides: TGTGCCATCAGTGAGTCTGGCAGGGCTTACGAGCAGTACTTC. This gives the protein CAISESGRAYEQYF.

This clone was counted a single time. V is TRBV11-2 and J is TRBJ2-3; no clear D. Germline lookup yields CDR1 SGHAT and CDR2 FQNNGV. This CDR3 has 14 amino acids. Trimming cost V 5 bases and J 2 bases, with 11 bases left between them. CDR3 coding DNA: TGTGCCAGCAGCCCGCGAGGTTTCACAGATACGCAGTATTTT. Protein: CASSPRGFTDTQYF.